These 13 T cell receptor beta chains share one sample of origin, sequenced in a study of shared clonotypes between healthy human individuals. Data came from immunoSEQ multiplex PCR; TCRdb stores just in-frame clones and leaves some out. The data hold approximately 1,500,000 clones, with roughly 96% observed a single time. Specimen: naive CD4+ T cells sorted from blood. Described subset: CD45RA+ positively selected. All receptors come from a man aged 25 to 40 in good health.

CDR3 sequence (DNA): TGTGCCAGCAGTTTCCCTCCTAGCCGGGGGAGGGAGCTGTTTTTT. This codes for CASSFPPSRGRELFF. The chain has TRBV28 and TRBJ2-2, with D maybe TRBD2 (6 bases). Germline CDR1 MDHEN, CDR2 SYDVKM. V lost 3 bases and J lost 9, with 17 bases in between. The CDR3 length is 15 residues.

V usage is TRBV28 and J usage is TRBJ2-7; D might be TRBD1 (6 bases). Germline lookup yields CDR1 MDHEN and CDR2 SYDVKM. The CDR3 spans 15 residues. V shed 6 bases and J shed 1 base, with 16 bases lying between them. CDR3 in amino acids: CASSLTGTPSYEQYF. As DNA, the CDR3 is TGTGCCAGCAGCCTCACCGGGACACCTTCCTACGAGCAGTACTTC.

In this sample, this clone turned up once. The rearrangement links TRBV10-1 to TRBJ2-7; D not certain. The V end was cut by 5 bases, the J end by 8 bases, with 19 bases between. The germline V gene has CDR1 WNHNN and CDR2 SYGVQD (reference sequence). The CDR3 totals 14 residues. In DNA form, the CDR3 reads TGCGCCAGCAGTTTTTCTGTTAGCAGCGAACAGCAGTACTTC. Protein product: CASSFSVSSEQQYF.

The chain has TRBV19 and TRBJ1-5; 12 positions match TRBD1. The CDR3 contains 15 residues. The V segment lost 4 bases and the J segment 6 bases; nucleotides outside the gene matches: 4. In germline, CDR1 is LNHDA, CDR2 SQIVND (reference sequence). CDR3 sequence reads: CASSKGQGARQPQHF. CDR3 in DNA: TGTGCCAGTAGTAAGGGACAGGGGGCGCGTCAGCCCCAGCATTTT. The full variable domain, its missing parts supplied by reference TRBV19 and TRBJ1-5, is DGGITQSPKYLFRKEGQNVTLSCEQNLNHDAMYWYRQDPGQGLRLIYYSQIVNDFQKGDIAEGYSVSREKKESFPLTVTSAQKNPTAFYLCASSKGQGARQPQHFGDGTRLSIL.

CDR3 protein: CASSLDQGYNEQFF. The CDR3 nucleotides are TGTGCCAGCAGCTTAGACCAGGGTTACAATGAGCAGTTCTTC. The J gene is TRBJ2-1, the V gene TRBV11-3, with D perhaps TRBD1 (5 bases). The CDR3 sequence is 14 residues long. Deletions cut 0 bases from V and 4 bases from J, with 7 bases between. Germline lookup yields CDR1 SGHNT and CDR2 YENEEA.

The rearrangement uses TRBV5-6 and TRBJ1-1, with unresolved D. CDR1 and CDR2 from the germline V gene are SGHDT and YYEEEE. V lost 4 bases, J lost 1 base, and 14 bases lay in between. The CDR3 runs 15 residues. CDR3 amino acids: CASSAGPGRNTEAFF. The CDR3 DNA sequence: TGTGCCAGCAGCGCCGGACCTGGACGGAACACTGAAGCTTTCTTT.

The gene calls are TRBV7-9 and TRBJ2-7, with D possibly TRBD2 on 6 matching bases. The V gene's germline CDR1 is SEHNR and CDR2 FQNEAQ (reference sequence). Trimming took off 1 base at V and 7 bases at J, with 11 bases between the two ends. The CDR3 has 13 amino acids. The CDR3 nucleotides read TGTGCCAGCAGCTTAGGGGCAGGGAGGGAGCAGTACTTC. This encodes CASSLGAGREQYF. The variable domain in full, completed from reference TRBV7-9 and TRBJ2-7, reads DTGVSQNPRHKITKRGQNVTFRCDPISEHNRLYWYRQTLGQGPEFLTYFQNEAQLEKSRLLSDRFSAERPKGSFSTLEIQRTEQGDSAMYLCASSLGAGREQYFGPGTRLTVT.

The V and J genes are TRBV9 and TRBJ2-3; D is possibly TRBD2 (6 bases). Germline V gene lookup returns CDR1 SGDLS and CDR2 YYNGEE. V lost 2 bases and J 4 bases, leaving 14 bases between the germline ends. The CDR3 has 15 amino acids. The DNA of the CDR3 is TGTGCCAGCAGCGTGTTCAGGGAGGCCCCAGATACGCAGTATTTT. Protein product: CASSVFREAPDTQYF.

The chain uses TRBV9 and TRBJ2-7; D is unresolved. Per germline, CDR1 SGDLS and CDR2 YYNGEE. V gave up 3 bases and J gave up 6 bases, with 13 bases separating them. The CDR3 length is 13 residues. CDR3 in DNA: TGTGCCAGCAGCGCAGGCGGACCCGGCGAGCAGTACTTC. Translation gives CASSAGGPGEQYF.

CDR3 in amino acids: CASSYPGGISYEQYF. CDR3 nucleotides: TGTGCCAGCAGTTACCCCGGGGGAATCTCCTACGAGCAGTACTTC. The V call is TRBV6-6, the J call TRBJ2-7, with D possibly TRBD2 on 6 matching bases. Trimming took off 2 bases at V and 0 bases at J, with 11 bases between the two ends. The CDR3 length is 15 residues. Germline V gene lookup returns CDR1 MNHNY and CDR2 SVGAGI (reference sequence).

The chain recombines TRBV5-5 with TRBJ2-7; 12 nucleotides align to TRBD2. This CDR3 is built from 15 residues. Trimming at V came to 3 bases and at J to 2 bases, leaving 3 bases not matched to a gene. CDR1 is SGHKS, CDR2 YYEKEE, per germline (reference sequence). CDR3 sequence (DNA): TGTGCCAGCAGCTATAGGACTAGCGGGACCTACGAGCAGTACTTC. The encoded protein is CASSYRTSGTYEQYF.

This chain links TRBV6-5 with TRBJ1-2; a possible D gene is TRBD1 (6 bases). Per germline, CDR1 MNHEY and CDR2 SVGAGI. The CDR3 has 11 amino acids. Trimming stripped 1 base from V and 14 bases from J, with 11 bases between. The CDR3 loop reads CASSYLGAQTF. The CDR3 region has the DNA TGTGCCAGCAGTTACTTGGGGGCCCAAACCTTC.

This CDR3 is CASSQAGTGVSEQYF. In DNA form, the CDR3 reads TGTGCCAGTAGTCAAGCCGGGACAGGGGTTTCCGAGCAGTACTTC. The J gene is TRBJ2-7, the V gene TRBV19; TRBD1 agrees at 10 bases. The CDR3 runs 15 residues. Germline assignment: CDR1 LNHDA and CDR2 SQIVND (reference sequence). The V segment lost 5 bases and the J segment 6 bases; nucleotides outside the gene matches: 10.